This TCR beta chain was found in a study of blood T cell repertoires in COVID-19. Study-level information: From the United States, Italy and Spain came samples of acute and convalescent COVID-19. T cells, B-cell-depleted T cells, or PBMCs supplied cDNA or gDNA.

CDR3 length: 16 amino acids. The germline V gene encodes CDR1 SQVTM and CDR2 ANQGSEA. Losses at the gene ends were 7 bases for V and 1 base for J; bases not matched to a gene: 11. Per the authors' pipeline: How many nucleated cells were present was estimated from reference gene primer amplification. Using immunoSEQ multiplex PCR, the repertoire was profiled, and TCRdb retains in-frame clones only, with some absent. The V and J calls and clone size were taken over from that table, and D and trimming were inferred from the DNA. The top ten hold approximately 2.5% of the sample, which has about 170,000 clones, around 82% seen once.

The TCR was taken from a human donor with acute or convalescent COVID-19. The donor label of this sample is uncertain. The specimen was peripheral blood. The chain recombines TRBV29-1 with TRBJ1-1; 11 nucleotides match TRBD1. CDR3 residues: CSARRDRGVGNTEAFF. CDR3 bases: TGCAGCGCCCGTCGGGACAGGGGGGTAGGGAACACTGAAGCTTTCTTT.